This T cell receptor (beta chain) was obtained from a study of regulatory T cells in long-lasting Graves disease. Study findings and constraints: The TCR repertoire of persistent Graves' patients was less diverse than that of newly diagnosed ones.

In this sample, this clonotype turned up a few times. Its antigen is unidentified. The TCR beta library used iRepertoire HTBI primers with Arm-PCR amplification of CDR3. TCRdb re-analysed the multiplex PCR reads in MiXCR, keeping a single row per CDR3 protein. The top ten hold roughly 12% of the sample, which has some 240,000 distinct CDR3 sequences, approximately 18% seen once. The time point is: newly diagnosed GD, antithyroid drugs for less than 3 months. The TCR library was made from RNA extracted from PBMCs. A further study also used this sample, focusing on T cells in Graves' hyperthyroidism and ophthalmopathy. That work adds: The HTBI set primed first-round TCR CDR3 RT-PCR. Progression to ophthalmopathy was predicted a median of 6.5 months early.

The TCR comes from a young woman with Graves disease. The input for sequencing was peripheral blood mononuclear cells (PBMCs), taken at new diagnosis, from a patient treated with antithyroid drugs.

The CDR3 DNA reads TGTGCCAGCAGTGTCGAGACAGGGACTTATGGCTACACCTTC. Translating it yields CASSVETGTYGYTF. The rearrangement joins TRBV6-2 or TRBV6-3 to TRBJ1-2; 7 nucleotides line up with TRBD1. Germline CDR1 MNHEY, CDR2 SVGEGT. V lost 5 bases to trimming and J lost 5 bases; unmatched junction nucleotides: 8. This CDR3 contains 14 residues.